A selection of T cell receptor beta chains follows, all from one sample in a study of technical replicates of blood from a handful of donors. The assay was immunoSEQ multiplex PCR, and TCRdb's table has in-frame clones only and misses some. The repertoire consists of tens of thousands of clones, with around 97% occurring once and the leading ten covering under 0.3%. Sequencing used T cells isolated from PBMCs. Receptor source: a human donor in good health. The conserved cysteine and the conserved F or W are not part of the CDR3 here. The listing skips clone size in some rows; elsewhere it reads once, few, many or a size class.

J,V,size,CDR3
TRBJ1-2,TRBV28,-,ASSFDQDRGLSYT
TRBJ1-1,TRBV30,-,AWSVLGGNTEAF
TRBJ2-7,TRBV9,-,ASSLHSSGLSSYEQY
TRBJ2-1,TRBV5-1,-,ASSLGFGLDNEQF
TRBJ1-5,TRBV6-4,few,ASSADINQPQH
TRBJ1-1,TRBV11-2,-,ASSAHRGTEAF
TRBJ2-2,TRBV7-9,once,ASSLAGGSNTGELF
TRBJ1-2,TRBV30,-,AWSVQGQDYGYT
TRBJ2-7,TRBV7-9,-,ASSSLLRDRGHEQY
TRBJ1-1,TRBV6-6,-,ASSTTGNEAF
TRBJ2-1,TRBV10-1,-,ASNLAGHGNEQF
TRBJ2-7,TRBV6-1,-,ASSLSGHYEQY
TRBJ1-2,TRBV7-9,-,ASSPIQGNYGYT
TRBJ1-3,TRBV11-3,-,ASSTVSGNTIY
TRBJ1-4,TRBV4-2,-,ASSQESGNEKLF
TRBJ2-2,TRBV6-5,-,ASSRDFTGTGELF
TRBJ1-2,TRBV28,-,ASTRGGHQTNYGYT
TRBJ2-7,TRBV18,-,ASSLSGRASYEQY
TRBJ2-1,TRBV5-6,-,ASSKTGFDEQF
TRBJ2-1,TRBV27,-,ASSFSRDNEQF
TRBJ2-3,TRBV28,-,ASSLWGGGTSTDTQY
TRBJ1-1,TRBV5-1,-,ASSSGLNTEAF
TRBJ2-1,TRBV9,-,ASSVYSGTEPYNEQF
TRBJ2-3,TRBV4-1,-,ASSQDQSHGGTDTQY
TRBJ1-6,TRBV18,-,ASSPRRERNSPLH
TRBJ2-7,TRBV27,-,ASSLSFAESYEQY
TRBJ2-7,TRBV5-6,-,ASSLELAGAYEQY
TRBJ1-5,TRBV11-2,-,ASSQDRQPQH
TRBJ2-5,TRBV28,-,ASSLGLAGGKTQY
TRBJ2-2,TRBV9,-,ASSVGSSGNTGELF
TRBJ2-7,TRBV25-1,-,ASSESRPGYEQY
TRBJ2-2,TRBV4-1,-,ASSYSRGLAGGVGELF
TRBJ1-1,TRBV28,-,ASSFYRTGEAF
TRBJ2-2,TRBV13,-,ASSSTLAGDRAGELF
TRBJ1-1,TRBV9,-,ASSVGFGDTEAF
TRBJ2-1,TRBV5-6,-,ASRGLELNNEQF
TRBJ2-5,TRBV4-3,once,ASSRGLSTQETQY
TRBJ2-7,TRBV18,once,ASFTILAGVYEQY
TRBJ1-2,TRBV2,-,ASSVGTHYGYT
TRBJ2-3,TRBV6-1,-,ASSEEEAGADTQY
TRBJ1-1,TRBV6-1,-,ASSGIRFRGDTEAF